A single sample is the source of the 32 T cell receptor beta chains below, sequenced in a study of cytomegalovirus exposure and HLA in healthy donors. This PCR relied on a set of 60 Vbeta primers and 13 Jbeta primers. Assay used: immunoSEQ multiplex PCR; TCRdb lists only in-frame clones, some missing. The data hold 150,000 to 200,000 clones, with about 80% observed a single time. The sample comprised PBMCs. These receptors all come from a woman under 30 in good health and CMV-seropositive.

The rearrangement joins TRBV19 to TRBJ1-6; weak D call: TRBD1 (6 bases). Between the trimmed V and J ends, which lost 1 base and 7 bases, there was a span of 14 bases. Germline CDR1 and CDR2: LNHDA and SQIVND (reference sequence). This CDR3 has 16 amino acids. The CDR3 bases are TGTGCCAGTAGTATAGGAACCGGGACACCAAATTCACCCCTCCACTTT. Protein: CASSIGTGTPNSPLHF.

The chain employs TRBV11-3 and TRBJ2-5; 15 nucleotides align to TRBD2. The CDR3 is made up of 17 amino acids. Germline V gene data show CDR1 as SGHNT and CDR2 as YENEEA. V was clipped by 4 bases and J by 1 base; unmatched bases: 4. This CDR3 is CASSSRTSGGAQETQYF. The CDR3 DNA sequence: TGTGCCAGCAGCTCCAGGACTAGCGGGGGGGCCCAAGAGACCCAGTACTTC.

The chain's CDR3 is CASRNQGETEAFF. The DNA of the CDR3 is TGTGCCAGCAGAAACCAGGGGGAGACTGAAGCTTTCTTT. This sequence joins TRBV7-9 and TRBJ1-1, with 7 bases that match TRBD1. Trimming at V came to 6 bases and at J to 5 bases, leaving 6 bases not matched to a gene. Per germline, CDR1 SEHNR and CDR2 FQNEAQ (reference sequence). CDR3 size: 13 residues.

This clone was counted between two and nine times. CDR3 coding DNA: TGTGCCAGCAGCCCCACGAGGTCTCATATGAACACTGAAGCTTTCTTT. Translating it yields CASSPTRSHMNTEAFF. This rearrangement joins TRBV5-6 to TRBJ1-1; D is undetermined. This CDR3 contains 16 residues. Germline CDR1 and CDR2: SGHDT and YYEEEE. Trimming removed 4 bases from V and 0 bases from J, with 16 bases in between.

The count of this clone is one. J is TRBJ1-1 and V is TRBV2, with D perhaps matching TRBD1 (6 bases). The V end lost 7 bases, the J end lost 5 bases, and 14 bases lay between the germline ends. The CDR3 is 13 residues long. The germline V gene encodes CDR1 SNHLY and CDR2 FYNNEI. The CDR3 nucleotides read TGTGCCAGCATAGGGGGGGTTAGGACTGAAGCTTTCTTT. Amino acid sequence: CASIGGVRTEAFF.

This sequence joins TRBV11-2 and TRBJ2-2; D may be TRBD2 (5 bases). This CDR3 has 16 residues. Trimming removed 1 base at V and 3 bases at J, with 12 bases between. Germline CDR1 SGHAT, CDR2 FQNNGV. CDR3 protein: CASSLASGSYTGELFF. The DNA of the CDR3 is TGTGCCAGCAGCTTAGCGTCGGGGTCCTACACCGGGGAGCTGTTTTTT.

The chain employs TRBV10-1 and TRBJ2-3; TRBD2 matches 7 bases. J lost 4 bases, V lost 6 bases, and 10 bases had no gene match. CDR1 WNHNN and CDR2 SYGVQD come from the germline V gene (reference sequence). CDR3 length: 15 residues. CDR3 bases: TGCGCCAGCAGCCCGGCGCAGGCGGGGGCAGATACGCAGTATTTT. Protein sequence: CASSPAQAGADTQYF.

The CDR3 sequence: CASSREAGGLGDTQYF. The CDR3 bases are TGCGCCAGCAGCCGAGAAGCGGGGGGGCTGGGAGATACGCAGTATTTT. The chain couples TRBV5-1 to TRBJ2-3; TRBD2 matches 10 bases. Germline assignment: CDR1 SGHRS and CDR2 YFSETQ. CDR3 length: 16 residues. Trimming removed 4 bases from V and 5 bases from J; junction bases left unmatched: 10.

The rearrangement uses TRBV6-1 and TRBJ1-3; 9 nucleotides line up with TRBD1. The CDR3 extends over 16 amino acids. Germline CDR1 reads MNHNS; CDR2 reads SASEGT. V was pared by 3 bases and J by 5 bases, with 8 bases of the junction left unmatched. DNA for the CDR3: TGTGCCAGCAGTGAGGCCGGGACAGGGACACGAAACACCATATATTTT. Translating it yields CASSEAGTGTRNTIYF.

The CDR3 protein is CASSLDSGQAVHSPLHF. The CDR3 bases are TGTGCCAGCAGCTTAGATTCGGGACAGGCCGTCCACTCACCCCTCCACTTT. The rearrangement joins TRBV27 to TRBJ1-6; TRBD1 matches 8 bases. CDR1 and CDR2 (germline): MNHEY, SMNVEV (reference sequence). CDR3 length: 17 residues. V trimming: 6 bases; J trimming: 10 bases; junction bases outside the gene matches: 17.

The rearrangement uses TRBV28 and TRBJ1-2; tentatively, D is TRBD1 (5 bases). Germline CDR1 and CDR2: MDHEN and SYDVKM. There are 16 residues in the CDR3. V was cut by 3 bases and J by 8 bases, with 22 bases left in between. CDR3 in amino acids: CASSFLSGGPRGGYTF. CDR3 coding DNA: TGTGCCAGCAGTTTTCTGTCCGGGGGTCCCCGAGGGGGCTACACCTTC.

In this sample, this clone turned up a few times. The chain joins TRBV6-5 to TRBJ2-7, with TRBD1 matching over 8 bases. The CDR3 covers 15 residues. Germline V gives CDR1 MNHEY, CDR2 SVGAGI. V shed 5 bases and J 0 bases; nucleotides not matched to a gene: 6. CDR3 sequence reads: CASSQVGTGSYEQYV. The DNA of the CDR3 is TGTGCCAGCAGTCAGGTCGGGACAGGCTCCTACGAGCAGTACGTC.

CDR3 in amino acids: CASTPFWGGHNEQFF. CDR3 in DNA: TGTGCCAGCACCCCTTTTTGGGGGGGTCACAATGAGCAGTTCTTC. V usage is TRBV27 and J usage is TRBJ2-1, with 7 bases aligning to TRBD2. V lost 7 bases to trimming and J lost 5 bases; unmatched junction nucleotides: 11. Germline values: CDR1 MNHEY, CDR2 SMNVEV (reference sequence). This CDR3 is 15 amino acids long.

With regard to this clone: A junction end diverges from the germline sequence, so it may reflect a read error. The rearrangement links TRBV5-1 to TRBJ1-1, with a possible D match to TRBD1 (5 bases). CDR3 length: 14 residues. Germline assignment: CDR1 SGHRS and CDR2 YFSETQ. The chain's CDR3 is CASSPGRVNTETFF. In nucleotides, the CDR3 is TGCGCCAGCAGTCCGGGCAGGGTTAACACTGAAACTTTCTTT.

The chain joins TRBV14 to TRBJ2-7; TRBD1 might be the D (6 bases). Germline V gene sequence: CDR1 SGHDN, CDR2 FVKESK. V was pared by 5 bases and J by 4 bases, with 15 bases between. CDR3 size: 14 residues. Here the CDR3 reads CASSCRGHRYEQYV. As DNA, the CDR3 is TGTGCCAGCAGCTGTAGGGGACACCGATACGAGCAGTACGTC.

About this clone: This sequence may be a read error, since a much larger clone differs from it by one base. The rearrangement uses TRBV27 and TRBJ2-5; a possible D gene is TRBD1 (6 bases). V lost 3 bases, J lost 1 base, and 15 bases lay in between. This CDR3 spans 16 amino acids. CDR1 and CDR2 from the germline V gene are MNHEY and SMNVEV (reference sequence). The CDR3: CASSFSYGQSQETQYF. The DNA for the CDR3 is TGTGCCAGCAGTTTTAGTTACGGACAGAGCCAAGAGACCCAGTACTTC.

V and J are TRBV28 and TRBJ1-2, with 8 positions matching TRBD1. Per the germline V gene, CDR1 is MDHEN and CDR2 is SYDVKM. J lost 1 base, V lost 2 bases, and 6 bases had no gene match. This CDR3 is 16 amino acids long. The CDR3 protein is CASSLRLQGVNYGYTF. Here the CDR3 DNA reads TGTGCCAGCAGTTTAAGATTACAGGGGGTTAACTATGGCTACACCTTC.

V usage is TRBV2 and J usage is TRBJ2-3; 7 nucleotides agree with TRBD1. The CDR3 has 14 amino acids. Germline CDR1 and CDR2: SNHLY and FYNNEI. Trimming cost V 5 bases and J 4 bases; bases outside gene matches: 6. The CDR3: CASSSDRAADTQYF. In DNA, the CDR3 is TGTGCCAGCAGTTCTGACAGGGCGGCAGATACGCAGTATTTT. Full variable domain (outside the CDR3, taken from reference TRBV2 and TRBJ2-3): EPEVTQTPSHQVTQMGQEVILRCVPISNHLYFYWYRQILGQKVEFLVSFYNNEISEKSEIFDDQFSVERPDGSNFTLKIRSTKLEDSAMYFCASSSDRAADTQYFGPGTRLTVL.

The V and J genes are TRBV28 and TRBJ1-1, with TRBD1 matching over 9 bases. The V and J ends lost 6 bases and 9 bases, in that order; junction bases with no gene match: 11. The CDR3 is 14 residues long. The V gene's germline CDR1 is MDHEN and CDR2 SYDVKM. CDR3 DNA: TGTGCCAGCAGGATTCCCTCACAGGGGGCGAAAGCTTTCTTT. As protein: CASRIPSQGAKAFF.

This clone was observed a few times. This chain's CDR3 is CASSLFGSYEQYF. CDR3 coding DNA: TGTGCCAGCAGCTTGTTCGGTTCCTACGAGCAGTACTTC. This sequence joins TRBV5-4 and TRBJ2-7; D call uncertain. Germline values: CDR1 SGHNT, CDR2 YYREEE (reference sequence). The V end was cut by 1 base, the J end by 1 base, with 6 bases between. The CDR3 loop spans 13 amino acids. The full variable domain, its missing parts supplied by reference TRBV5-4 and TRBJ2-7, is ETGVTQSPTHLIKTRGQQVTLRCSSQSGHNTVSWYQQALGQGPQFIFQYYREEENGRGNFPPRFSGLQFPNYSSELNVNALELDDSALYLCASSLFGSYEQYFGPGTRLTVT.

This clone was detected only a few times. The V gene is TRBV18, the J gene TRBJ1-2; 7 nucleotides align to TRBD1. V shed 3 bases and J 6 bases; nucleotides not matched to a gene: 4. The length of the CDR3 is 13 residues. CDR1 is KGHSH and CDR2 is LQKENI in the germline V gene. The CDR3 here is CASSPGTADGYTF. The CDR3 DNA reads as TGTGCCAGCTCACCGGGGACAGCCGATGGCTACACCTTC.

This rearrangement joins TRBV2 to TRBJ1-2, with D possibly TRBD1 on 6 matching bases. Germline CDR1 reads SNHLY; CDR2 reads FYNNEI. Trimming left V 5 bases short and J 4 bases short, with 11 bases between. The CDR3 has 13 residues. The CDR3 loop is CASSNGQTYGYTF. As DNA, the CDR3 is TGTGCCAGCAGTAATGGACAGACCTATGGCTACACCTTC.

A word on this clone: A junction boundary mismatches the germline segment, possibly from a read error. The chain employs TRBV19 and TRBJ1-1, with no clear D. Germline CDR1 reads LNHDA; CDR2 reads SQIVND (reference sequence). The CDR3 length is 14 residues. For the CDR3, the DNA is TGTGCGAGTAAGTCTAGGTTTGAGGGCACTGAAGCTTTCTTT. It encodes CASKSRFEGTEAFF.

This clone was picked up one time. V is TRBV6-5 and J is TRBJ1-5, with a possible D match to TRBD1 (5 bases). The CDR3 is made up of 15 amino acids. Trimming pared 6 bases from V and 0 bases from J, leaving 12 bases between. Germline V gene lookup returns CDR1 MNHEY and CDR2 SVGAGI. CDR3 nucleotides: TGTGCCAGCAGCTCCCGACAGAATAGCAATCAGCCCCAGCATTTT. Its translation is CASSSRQNSNQPQHF.

The CDR3 sequence: CASSQRTGLKLFF. CDR3 coding DNA: TGCGCCAGCAGCCAAAGGACAGGGCTAAAACTGTTTTTT. The gene calls are TRBV4-1 and TRBJ1-4, with 8 nucleotides matching TRBD1. Germline CDR1 and CDR2: MGHRA and YSYEKL. The J segment lost 10 bases and the V segment lost 2 bases, leaving 3 bases of the junction unmatched. The CDR3 has 13 amino acids.

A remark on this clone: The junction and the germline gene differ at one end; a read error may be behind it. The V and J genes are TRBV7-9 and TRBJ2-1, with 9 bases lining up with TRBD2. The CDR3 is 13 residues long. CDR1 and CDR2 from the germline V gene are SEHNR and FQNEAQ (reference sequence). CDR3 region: CASSLAGKRGVVF. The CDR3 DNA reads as TGTGCCAGCAGCTTAGCGGGCAAGCGGGGGGTAGTCTTC.

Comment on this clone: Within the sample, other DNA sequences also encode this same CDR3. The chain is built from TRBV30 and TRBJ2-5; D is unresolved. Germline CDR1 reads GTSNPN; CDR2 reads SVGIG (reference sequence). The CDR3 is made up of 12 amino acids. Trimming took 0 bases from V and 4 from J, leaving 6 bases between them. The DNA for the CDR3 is TGTGCCTGGAGTGTAGGCGGAGAGACCCAGTACTTC. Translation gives CAWSVGGETQYF.

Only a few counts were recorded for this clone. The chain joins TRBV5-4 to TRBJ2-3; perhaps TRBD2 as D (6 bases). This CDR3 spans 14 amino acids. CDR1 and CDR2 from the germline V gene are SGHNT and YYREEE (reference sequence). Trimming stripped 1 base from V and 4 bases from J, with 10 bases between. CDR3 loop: CASSLMGLADTQYF. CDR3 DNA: TGTGCCAGCAGCTTGATGGGACTGGCAGATACGCAGTATTTT.

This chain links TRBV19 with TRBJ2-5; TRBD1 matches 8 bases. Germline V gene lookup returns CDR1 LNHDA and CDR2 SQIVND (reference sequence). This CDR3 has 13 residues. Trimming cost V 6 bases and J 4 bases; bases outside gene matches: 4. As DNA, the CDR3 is TGTGCCAGTAGCCAGGGGGCCAGAGAGACCCAGTACTTC. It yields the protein CASSQGARETQYF.

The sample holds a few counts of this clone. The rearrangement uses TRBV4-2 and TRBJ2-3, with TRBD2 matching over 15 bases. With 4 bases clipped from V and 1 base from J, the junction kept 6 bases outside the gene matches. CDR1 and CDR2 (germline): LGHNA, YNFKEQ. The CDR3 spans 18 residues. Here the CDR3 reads CASSPGLAGGPGTDTQYF. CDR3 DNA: TGTGCCAGCAGCCCCGGACTAGCGGGGGGGCCTGGCACAGATACGCAGTATTTT.

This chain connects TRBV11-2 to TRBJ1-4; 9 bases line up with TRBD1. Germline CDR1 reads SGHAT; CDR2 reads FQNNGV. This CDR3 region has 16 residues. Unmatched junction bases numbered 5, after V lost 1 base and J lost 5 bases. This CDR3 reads CASSLVYGQGNEKLFF. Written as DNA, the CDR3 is TGTGCCAGCAGCTTAGTTTACGGACAGGGGAATGAAAAACTGTTTTTT. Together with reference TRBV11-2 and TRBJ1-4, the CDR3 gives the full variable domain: EAGVAQSPRYKIIEKRQSVAFWCNPISGHATLYWYQQILGQGPKLLIQFQNNGVVDDSQLPKDRFSAERLKGVDSTLKIQPAKLEDSAVYLCASSLVYGQGNEKLFFGSGTQLSVL.

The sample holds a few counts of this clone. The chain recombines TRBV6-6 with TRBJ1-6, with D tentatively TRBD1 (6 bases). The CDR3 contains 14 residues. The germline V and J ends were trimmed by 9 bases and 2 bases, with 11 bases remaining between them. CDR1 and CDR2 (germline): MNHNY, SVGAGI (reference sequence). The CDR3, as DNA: TGTGCCAGTGCAGAGGGGGCCTATAATTCACCCCTCCACTTT. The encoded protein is CASAEGAYNSPLHF.